This TCR beta chain stems from a study of technical replicates of blood from a handful of donors. Per the germline V gene, CDR1 is LNHDA and CDR2 is SQIVND (reference sequence). V gave up 5 bases and J gave up 3 bases; unmatched junction bases: 5. This CDR3 has 15 amino acids. Generated by immunoSEQ multiplex PCR, the TCRdb table keeps only in-frame clones and is missing some. The sample carries around 83,000 clones, 85% to 95% recorded once. The V gene is TRBV19, the J gene TRBJ2-1; 9 nucleotides agree with TRBD1. Sequenced sample: T cells isolated from PBMCs. The origin of this receptor is a human donor in good health. The CDR3 DNA is TGTGCCAGTAGTCGGGACAGGGAATACTACAATGAGCAGTTCTTC. As protein: CASSRDREYYNEQFF.